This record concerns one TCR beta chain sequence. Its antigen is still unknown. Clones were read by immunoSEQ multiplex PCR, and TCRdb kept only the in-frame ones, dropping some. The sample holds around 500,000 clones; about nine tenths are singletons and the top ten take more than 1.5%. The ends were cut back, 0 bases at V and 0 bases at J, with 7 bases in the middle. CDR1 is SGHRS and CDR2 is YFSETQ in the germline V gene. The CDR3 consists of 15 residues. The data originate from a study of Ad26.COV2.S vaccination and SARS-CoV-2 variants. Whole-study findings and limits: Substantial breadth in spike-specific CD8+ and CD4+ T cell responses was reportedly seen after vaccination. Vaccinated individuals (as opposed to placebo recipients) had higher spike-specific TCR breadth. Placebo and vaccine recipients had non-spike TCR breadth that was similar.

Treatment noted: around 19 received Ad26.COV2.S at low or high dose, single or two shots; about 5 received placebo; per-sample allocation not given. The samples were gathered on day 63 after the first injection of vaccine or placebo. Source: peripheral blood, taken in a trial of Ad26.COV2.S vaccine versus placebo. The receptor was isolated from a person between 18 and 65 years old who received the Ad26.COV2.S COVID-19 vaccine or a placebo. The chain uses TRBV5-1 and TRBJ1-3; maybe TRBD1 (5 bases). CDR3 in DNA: TGCGCCAGCAGCTTGGCGGGGACCTCTGGAAACACCATATATTTT. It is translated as CASSLAGTSGNTIYF. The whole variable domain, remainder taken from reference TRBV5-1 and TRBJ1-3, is KAGVTQTPRYLIKTRGQQVTLSCSPISGHRSVSWYQQTPGQGLQFLFEYFSETQRNKGNFPGRFSGRQFSNSRSEMNVSTLELGDSALYLCASSLAGTSGNTIYFGEGSWLTVV.